The clone carrying this T cell receptor (beta chain) has ten or more counts. The V and J ends lost 7 bases and 3 bases, in that order; junction bases with no gene match: 3. The CDR3 extends over 14 amino acids. Germline V gene data show CDR1 as MNHNS and CDR2 as SASEGT. The sample is drawn from a study of immune characterization of retroperitoneal liposarcoma. TCRdb re-derived calls from the PCR reads in MiXCR, one entry per CDR3 protein. This table holds roughly 11,000 distinct CDR3 sequences, 27% found once. V and J are TRBV6-1 and TRBJ2-2, with 9 bases aligning to TRBD1. This clonotype originated in a male donor with retroperitoneal liposarcoma. Sequenced: tumor tissue. CDR3 protein: CASITGGDTGELFF. CDR3 DNA sequence: TGTGCCAGCATTACAGGGGGCGACACCGGGGAGCTGTTTTTT.